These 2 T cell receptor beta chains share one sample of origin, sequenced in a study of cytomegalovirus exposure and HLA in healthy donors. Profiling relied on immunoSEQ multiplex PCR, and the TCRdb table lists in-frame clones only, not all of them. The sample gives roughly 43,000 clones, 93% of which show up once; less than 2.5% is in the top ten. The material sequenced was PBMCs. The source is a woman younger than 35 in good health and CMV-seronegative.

The CDR3 sequence is CASSKKGGKKETQYF. CDR3 DNA: TGTGCCAGCAGTAAAAAAGGGGGTAAAAAAGAGACCCAGTACTTC. This chain connects TRBV6-6 to TRBJ2-5, with a tentative D call TRBD1 (6 bases). The CDR3 runs 15 residues. The germline gives CDR1 MNHNY, CDR2 SVGAGI (reference sequence). Trimming took 5 bases from V and 3 from J, leaving 16 bases between them.

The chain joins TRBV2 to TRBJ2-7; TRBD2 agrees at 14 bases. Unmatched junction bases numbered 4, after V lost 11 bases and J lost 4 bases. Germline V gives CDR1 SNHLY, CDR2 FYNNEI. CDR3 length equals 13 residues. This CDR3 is CALGTSGSYEQYF. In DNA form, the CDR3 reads TGTGCCTTAGGGACTAGCGGGAGTTACGAGCAGTACTTC.